This TCR beta chain was retrieved from a study of blood T cell repertoires in COVID-19. The V gene lost 0 bases and the J gene lost 2 bases, with 5 bases spanning the gap. CDR1 and CDR2 (germline): KGHSH, LQKENI. The CDR3 spans 14 residues. Clones were read by immunoSEQ multiplex PCR, and TCRdb kept only the in-frame ones, dropping some. The repertoire holds 90,000 to 130,000 clones, approximately 83% seen once, with 0.8% to 1% in the top ten. The chain joins TRBV18 to TRBJ1-5; D is uncertain. The source of this sequence is a woman in her 70s with acute or convalescent COVID-19. Sequencing was carried out using peripheral blood. The CDR3 DNA is TGTGCCAGCTCACCACCGGGAGGCAATCAGCCCCAGCATTTT. This sequence encodes CASSPPGGNQPQHF.